A single sample is the source of the 26 T cell receptor beta chains below, sequenced in a study of blood T cell repertoires in COVID-19. Sequenced by immunoSEQ multiplex PCR; TCRdb stores in-frame clones only, minus some. The sample gives roughly 340,000 clones, roughly nine tenths of which show up once; more than 0.8% is in the top ten. The sequencing input was PBMCs or T cells enriched from blood (not recorded which). These receptors were taken from a man younger than 30 who had recovered from COVID-19.

The chain carries TRBV11-1 and TRBJ2-7; TRBD2 might be the D (5 bases). This CDR3 has 15 residues. V lost 5 bases and J 6 bases, leaving 20 bases between the germline ends. Germline loops: CDR1 SGHAT, CDR2 FQDESV (reference sequence). In DNA, the CDR3 is TGTGCCAGCAGCCCTATGTCAGAGCCAGGACTCGAGCAGTACTTC. It yields the protein CASSPMSEPGLEQYF.

This rearrangement joins TRBV6-2 or TRBV6-3 to TRBJ1-5; D perhaps matches TRBD1 (5 bases). CDR1 and CDR2 (germline): MNHEY, SVGEGT. The V and J ends lost 5 bases and 0 bases respectively, with 8 bases between them. The CDR3 covers 14 residues. The CDR3 loop reads CASSGGNSNQPQHF. The CDR3 bases are TGTGCCAGCAGTGGGGGGAATAGCAATCAGCCCCAGCATTTT.

This chain connects TRBV2 to TRBJ1-5, with 9 bases that match TRBD1. The CDR3 is made up of 14 amino acids. V shed 6 bases and J 7 bases; nucleotides not matched to a gene: 7. Germline-derived CDR1 and CDR2 are SNHLY and FYNNEI. The DNA of the CDR3 is TGTGCCAGCAGCAGACAGGGGGTGAGACAGCCCCAGCATTTT. Its protein is CASSRQGVRQPQHF.

The chain is built from TRBV4-3 and TRBJ2-2; D not certain. The length of the CDR3 is 15 residues. Germline assignment: CDR1 LGHNA and CDR2 YSLEER. Trimming took off 0 bases at V and 7 bases at J, with 12 bases between the two ends. This CDR3 is CASSQEGKPGGELFF. The CDR3 DNA reads as TGCGCCAGCAGCCAAGAAGGCAAGCCGGGCGGGGAGCTGTTTTTT.

This rearrangement joins TRBV5-1 to TRBJ2-7; 10 bases line up with TRBD2. J was trimmed by 2 bases and V by 3 bases; bases with no gene match: 5. Per germline, CDR1 SGHRS and CDR2 YFSETQ. This CDR3 comprises 15 residues. The CDR3: CASSYSAGGTYEQYF. CDR3 in DNA: TGCGCCAGCAGCTACTCAGCGGGGGGGACCTACGAGCAGTACTTC. Full variable domain (missing parts from reference TRBV5-1 and TRBJ2-7): KAGVTQTPRYLIKTRGQQVTLSCSPISGHRSVSWYQQTPGQGLQFLFEYFSETQRNKGNFPGRFSGRQFSNSRSEMNVSTLELGDSALYLCASSYSAGGTYEQYFGPGTRLTVT.

The DNA of the CDR3 is TGCGCCAGCAGCCAAGAAGGGAGGCTGAATTCACCCCTCCACTTT. As protein: CASSQEGRLNSPLHF. The chain couples TRBV4-1 to TRBJ1-6, with D unclear. Germline values: CDR1 MGHRA, CDR2 YSYEKL. The CDR3 is made up of 15 amino acids. V was pared by 0 bases and J by 7 bases, with 10 bases between.

This chain joins TRBV10-2 and TRBJ2-7, with a tentative D call TRBD2 (6 bases). From germline, CDR1 is WSHSY and CDR2 SAAADI. The CDR3 extends over 16 amino acids. V lost 7 bases to trimming and J lost 6 bases, with 25 bases between them. CDR3 region: CASTFGRDFNFGEQYF. The CDR3 DNA sequence: TGCGCCAGCACCTTCGGCCGGGACTTCAATTTCGGCGAGCAGTACTTC.

The V call is TRBV7-3, the J call TRBJ2-2; D gene unclear. The CDR3 is made up of 16 amino acids. Trimming left V 0 bases short and J 3 bases short, with 11 bases between. Germline V gene sequence: CDR1 SGHTA, CDR2 FQGTGA. The CDR3 nucleotides are TGTGCCAGCAGCTTAACGGTCCCGTCGGACACCGGGGAGCTGTTTTTT. It is translated as CASSLTVPSDTGELFF.

The chain combines TRBV7-2 with TRBJ1-6, with 7 bases matching TRBD1. This CDR3 spans 15 amino acids. Germline values: CDR1 SGHTA, CDR2 FQGNSA. J was trimmed by 7 bases and V by 1 base; bases with no gene match: 4. The CDR3 region is CASSLVSGGNSPLHF. The CDR3 DNA reads as TGTGCCAGCAGCTTAGTCTCAGGGGGAAATTCACCCCTCCACTTT.

J is TRBJ2-2 and V is TRBV4-1, with D possibly matching TRBD2 (5 bases). The CDR3 runs to 13 residues. V lost 6 bases and J lost 5, with 10 bases in between. Per germline, CDR1 MGHRA and CDR2 YSYEKL. CDR3 coding DNA: TGCGCCAGCAGTCCCGAGGGTACCGGGGAGCTGTTTTTT. Translating gives CASSPEGTGELFF.

The J gene is TRBJ2-3, the V gene TRBV7-9, with D possibly matching TRBD1 (5 bases). Trimming pared 5 bases from V and 2 bases from J, leaving 11 bases between. The CDR3 is 14 amino acids. Germline CDR1 and CDR2: SEHNR and FQNEAQ (reference sequence). The CDR3 DNA reads TGTGCCAGCAGCCTAAGGACACCCACAGATACGCAGTATTTT. As protein: CASSLRTPTDTQYF.

The chain recombines TRBV28 with TRBJ1-2; 8 bases are a match to TRBD1. The V and J ends lost 5 bases and 8 bases, in that order; junction bases with no gene match: 4. CDR1 MDHEN and CDR2 SYDVKM come from the germline V gene. The length of the CDR3 is 12 residues. The CDR3 region is CASSPPGGGYTF. DNA for the CDR3: TGTGCCAGCAGTCCCCCAGGGGGCGGCTACACCTTC.

This clone was recorded only once. This specimen includes other DNA sequences encoding the same CDR3. This sequence joins TRBV7-9 and TRBJ1-4, with 11 positions matching TRBD1. V lost 6 bases to trimming and J lost 7 bases; unmatched junction nucleotides: 4. The CDR3 has 14 amino acids. CDR1 is SEHNR and CDR2 is FQNEAQ in the germline V gene (reference sequence). The CDR3 is CASSLGQGGEKLFF. The DNA of the CDR3 is TGTGCCAGCAGTCTGGGACAGGGGGGTGAAAAACTGTTTTTT.

The chain joins TRBV18 to TRBJ2-1; 8 nucleotides match TRBD2. Losses at the gene ends were 0 bases for V and 6 bases for J; bases not matched to a gene: 7. This CDR3 has 16 amino acids. The germline V gene has CDR1 KGHSH and CDR2 LQKENI. CDR3 in DNA: TGTGCCAGCTCACCACCTACCAGCGGGGGCCTCAATGAGCAGTTCTTC. Its protein product is CASSPPTSGGLNEQFF.

This clone showed up just once. CDR3 in DNA: TGTGCCAGCAGCTCGAACGCACAGGGTCAAGAGCAGTACTTC. Its protein is CASSSNAQGQEQYF. The chain has TRBV7-9 and TRBJ2-7, with D perhaps matching TRBD1 (6 bases). Per germline, CDR1 SEHNR and CDR2 FQNEAQ (reference sequence). This CDR3 has 14 amino acids. The V end was cut by 4 bases, the J end by 7 bases, with 17 bases between.

The chain uses TRBV14 and TRBJ2-5; 10 positions match TRBD2. The germline V gene has CDR1 SGHDN and CDR2 FVKESK. The CDR3 consists of 17 residues. The J segment lost 2 bases and the V segment lost 0 bases, leaving 6 bases of the junction unmatched. This CDR3 reads CASSQEGSGGSQETQYF. In DNA, the CDR3 is TGTGCCAGCAGCCAAGAGGGTAGCGGGGGGAGTCAAGAGACCCAGTACTTC.

This chain links TRBV6-5 with TRBJ1-5; D may be TRBD1 (5 bases). The CDR3 contains 15 residues. Deletions cut 6 bases from V and 2 bases from J, with 14 bases between. Germline V CDR1 and CDR2: MNHEY, SVGAGI. CDR3 loop: CASSPGGARNQPQHF. The CDR3 DNA follows: TGTGCCAGCAGCCCCGGAGGGGCCCGCAATCAGCCCCAGCATTTT.

The chain recombines TRBV28 with TRBJ1-2, with no clear D. Germline loops: CDR1 MDHEN, CDR2 SYDVKM. Trimming took off 3 bases at V and 0 bases at J, with 11 bases between the two ends. The CDR3 is 15 residues long. The CDR3 protein is CASSFGLSSNYGYTF. The CDR3 bases are TGTGCCAGCAGTTTTGGTCTATCCTCTAACTATGGCTACACCTTC.

V is TRBV4-1 and J is TRBJ2-2; 8 nucleotides agree with TRBD2. V shed 4 bases and J 0 bases; nucleotides not matched to a gene: 4. Germline CDR1 and CDR2: MGHRA and YSYEKL. The CDR3 has 16 amino acids. Written as DNA, the CDR3 is TGCGCCAGCAGCCCCCGGCGGGGGGCGAACACCGGGGAGCTGTTTTTT. It translates to CASSPRRGANTGELFF.

The V and J genes are TRBV6-1 and TRBJ2-6; D not certain. Germline CDR1 MNHNS, CDR2 SASEGT. V gave up 1 base and J gave up 1 base, with 8 bases separating them. The CDR3 consists of 16 residues. CDR3 coding DNA: TGTGCCAGCAGTGAAGACTGGGCGTCTGGGGCCAACGTCCTGACTTTC. As protein: CASSEDWASGANVLTF.

The chain employs TRBV5-1 and TRBJ2-7, with D perhaps matching TRBD1 (6 bases). V lost 0 bases and J lost 5, with 12 bases in between. The CDR3 loop spans 14 amino acids. CDR1 and CDR2 (germline): SGHRS, YFSETQ. CDR3 region: CASSLVQGTHEQYF. The CDR3 coding sequence is TGCGCCAGCAGCTTGGTTCAGGGGACCCACGAGCAGTACTTC.

This clone was recorded once. The chain couples TRBV24-1 to TRBJ2-1, with 10 bases identical to TRBD2. The CDR3 is 15 amino acids. Trimming cost V 4 bases and J 4 bases; bases outside gene matches: 3. From germline, CDR1 is KGHDR and CDR2 SFDVKD. DNA for the CDR3: TGTGCCACCAGTGAATCTAGCGGGAGTTACAATGAGCAGTTCTTC. This translates into CATSESSGSYNEQFF.

The V call is TRBV11-1, the J call TRBJ1-1, with TRBD1 matching 8 bases. Unmatched junction bases numbered 8, after V lost 5 bases and J lost 6 bases. Germline assignment: CDR1 SGHAT and CDR2 FQDESV (reference sequence). The CDR3 consists of 14 residues. The CDR3 protein is CASSGRTGYPEAFF. CDR3 bases: TGTGCCAGCAGCGGAAGGACAGGGTACCCTGAAGCTTTCTTT. Together with reference TRBV11-1 and TRBJ1-1, the CDR3 gives the full variable domain: EAEVAQSPRYKITEKSQAVAFWCDPISGHATLYWYRQILGQGPELLVQFQDESVVDDSQLPKDRFSAERLKGVDSTLKIQPAELGDSAMYLCASSGRTGYPEAFFGQGTRLTVV.

The chain couples TRBV6-4 to TRBJ2-7, with TRBD2 identical over 8 bases. Unmatched junction bases numbered 5, after V lost 4 bases and J lost 0 bases. Looked up from germline, CDR1 is MRHNA and CDR2 is SNTAGT. The CDR3 has 15 amino acids. The CDR3 region has the DNA TGTGCCAGCAGTGTGGCGGGGGGAAGCTCCTACGAGCAGTACTTC. This codes for CASSVAGGSSYEQYF.

The chain employs TRBV12-5 and TRBJ1-2; TRBD1 aligns across 9 bases. The CDR3 contains 16 residues. The germline V gene has CDR1 LGHNT and CDR2 FRNRAP. V lost 3 bases and J lost 2; bases outside the gene matches: 7. Here the CDR3 reads CASGLGTGTRNYGYTF. The CDR3 DNA follows: TGTGCTAGTGGTTTAGGGACAGGGACCAGGAACTATGGCTACACCTTC.

The chain has TRBV7-2 and TRBJ2-4, with 8 bases that match TRBD1. Per germline, CDR1 SGHTA and CDR2 FQGNSA. V trimming: 7 bases; J trimming: 8 bases; junction bases outside the gene matches: 7. CDR3 length: 13 amino acids. In DNA, the CDR3 is TGTGCCAGCACCCCAGGGGGCGCAGACATTCAGTACTTC. Its translation is CASTPGGADIQYF.